What follows is one T cell receptor beta chain and its context. Germline V gene sequence: CDR1 SNHLY, CDR2 FYNNEI. The CDR3 loop spans 13 amino acids. Trimming took 3 bases from V and 4 from J, leaving 7 bases between them. The authors' processing: Reference gene primer amplification in the assay estimated nucleated cell counts. The assay was immunoSEQ multiplex PCR, and TCRdb's table has in-frame clones only and misses some. That table furnishes V, J and clone size, whereas the DNA furnished D and trimming. The table has approximately 250,000 clones, around 85% seen once; the top ten hold about 9.3%. The cohort comprised adults aged 18 to 89 years residing in under 25 US areas. Grouping used clinical history reported by participants in a survey and questionnaire. This sample is part of a study of blood T cell repertoires in COVID-19. Overall study context: Acute and convalescent COVID-19 specimens originated in the United States, Italy and Spain.

This receptor was identified in a woman between 50 and 59 years old with acute COVID-19. Sequencing used PBMCs or T cells enriched from blood (not recorded which). The chain recombines TRBV2 with TRBJ1-5; D is ambiguous. The CDR3 reads CASSDYGNQPQHF. The CDR3 bases are TGTGCCAGCAGTGACTACGGGAATCAGCCCCAGCATTTT.